This T cell receptor (beta chain) is from a study of T cells in tuberculosis. Study summary: Sequenced TCRs come from CD1B-GMM tetramer-binding T cells.

Chain pairing is unknown; alpha and beta were sequenced separately. TCRdb's copy holds only in-frame clones and misses some; the assay was immunoSEQ multiplex PCR. The sample holds about 58,000 clones; 70% to 90% are singletons and the top ten take 21%. After thawing and overnight rest, PBMC were stained with GMM-loaded CD1B tetramer, viability dye and anti-CD3 for sorting. The lipid loaded on the CD1B tetramers was C32 glucose monomycolate from Rhodococcus equi. PBMC for tetramer sorting were first depleted of CD14-expressing monocytes. From each donor, about 92,000 tetramer-negative cells were sorted. Germline V gene lookup returns CDR1 SQVTM and CDR2 ANQGSEA. Trimming took off 5 bases at V and 3 bases at J, with 14 bases between the two ends. This CDR3 comprises 13 residues.

V is TRBV29-1 and J is TRBJ2-7, with D possibly TRBD2 on 7 matching bases. This clonotype originated in an adult woman with latent tuberculosis. The sequenced material came from CD1b-GMM tetramer-negative cells sorted from PBMCs. The CDR3 DNA reads TGCAGCGTTTCCGCGGGGGCTCTCTACGAGCAGTACTTC. Translation: CSVSAGALYEQYF.